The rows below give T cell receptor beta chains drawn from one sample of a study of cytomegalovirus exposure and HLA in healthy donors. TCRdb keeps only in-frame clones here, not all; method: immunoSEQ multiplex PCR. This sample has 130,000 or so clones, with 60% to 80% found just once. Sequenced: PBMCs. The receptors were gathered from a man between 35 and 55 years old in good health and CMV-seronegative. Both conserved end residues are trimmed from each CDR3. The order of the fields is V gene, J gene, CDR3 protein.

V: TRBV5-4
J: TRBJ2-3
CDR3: ASSFGGTFFTDTQY

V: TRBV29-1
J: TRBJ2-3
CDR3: SVPGTFPDTQY

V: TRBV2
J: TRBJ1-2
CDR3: ASSGQGWNGYT

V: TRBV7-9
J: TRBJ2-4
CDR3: ASSLGEPKNIQY

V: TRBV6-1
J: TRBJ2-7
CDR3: ASSERFGEQY

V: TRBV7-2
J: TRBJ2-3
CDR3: ASSLALTPDTQY

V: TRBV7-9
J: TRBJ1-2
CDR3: ASSLAGGTVDGYT

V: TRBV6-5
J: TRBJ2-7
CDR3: ASCRPGAYEQY

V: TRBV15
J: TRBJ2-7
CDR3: ATRKTGSGYEQY

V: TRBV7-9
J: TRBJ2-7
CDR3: ASSLPDNTKLVEQY

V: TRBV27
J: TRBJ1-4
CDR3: ASSIFRGQGQEKLF

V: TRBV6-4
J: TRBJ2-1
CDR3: ASSSSGGADEQF

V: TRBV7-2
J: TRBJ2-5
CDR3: ASSFLAGGGETQY

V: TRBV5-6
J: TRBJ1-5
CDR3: ASSFRGLSNQPQH

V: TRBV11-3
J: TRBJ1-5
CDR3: ASSLGRWSNQPQH

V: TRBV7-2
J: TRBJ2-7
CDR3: ASSISGGYEQY

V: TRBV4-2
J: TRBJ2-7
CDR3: ASSQVTAQTGYASSLLKEQY

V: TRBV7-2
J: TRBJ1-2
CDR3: ASSPGQGFDYT

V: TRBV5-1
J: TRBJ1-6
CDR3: ASSLSPQGPSSYNSPLH

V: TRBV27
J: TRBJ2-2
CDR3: ASSLIAGELF

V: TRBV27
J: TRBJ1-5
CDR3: ASSLPLLRERSQPQH

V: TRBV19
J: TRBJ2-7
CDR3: ASSITSGTVYEQY

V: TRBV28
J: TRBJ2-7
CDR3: ASSLWFGQGYEQY

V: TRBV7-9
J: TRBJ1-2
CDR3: ASSSSGGDRNYGYT

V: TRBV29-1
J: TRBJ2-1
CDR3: SVINEGNEQF

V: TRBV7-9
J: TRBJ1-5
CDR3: ASSSTRSGMLNQPQH

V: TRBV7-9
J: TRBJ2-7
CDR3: ASSRGTYEQY

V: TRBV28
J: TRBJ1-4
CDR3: ASSPPGQINEKLF

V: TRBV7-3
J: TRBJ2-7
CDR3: ASPTYEQY

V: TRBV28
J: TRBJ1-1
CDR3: ASSSPLEAF

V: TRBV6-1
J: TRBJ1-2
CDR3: ASSGQGASHYGYT

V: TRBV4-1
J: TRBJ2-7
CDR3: ASSQDRHGTGFACEQY

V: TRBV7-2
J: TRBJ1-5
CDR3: ASSSQNQPQH

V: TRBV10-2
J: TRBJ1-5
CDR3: ASNSGTGVNQPQH

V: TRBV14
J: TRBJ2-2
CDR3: ASSPRRGTRYPGELF

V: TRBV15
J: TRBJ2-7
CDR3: ATGELDTYEQY

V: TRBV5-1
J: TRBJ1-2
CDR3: ASSFSTGTSHYYGYT

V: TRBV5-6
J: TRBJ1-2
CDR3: ASSLGRYYGYT

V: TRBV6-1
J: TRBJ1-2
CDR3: ASSEDGRGYT

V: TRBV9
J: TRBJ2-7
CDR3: ASSRGTAVDLEQY

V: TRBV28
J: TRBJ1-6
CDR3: ASRAGFSPLH

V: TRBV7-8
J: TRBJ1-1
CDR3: ASSLTGTGDPEAF

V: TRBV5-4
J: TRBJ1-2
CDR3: ASSLVDTGRYGYT

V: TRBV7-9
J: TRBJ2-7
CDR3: ASSPSRNAFYEQY

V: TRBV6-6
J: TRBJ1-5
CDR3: ASKGQGATNQPQH

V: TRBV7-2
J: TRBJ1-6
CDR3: ASSSRQGRNSPLH